A single sample is the source of the 9 T cell receptor beta chains below, sequenced in a study of OX40 agonist ivuxolimab in advanced cancers. Produced via immunoSEQ multiplex PCR; TCRdb's table is partial and in-frame only. This sample has about 83,000 clones, with about 88% found just once. Sequenced here: CD4+ or CD8+ T cells sorted from blood, sampled in a trial of the OX40 agonist ivuxolimab. These receptors all stem from an adult with an advanced solid tumor such as melanoma, head and neck, liver or kidney cancer.

This chain connects TRBV7-9 to TRBJ2-3; D remains ambiguous. CDR1 and CDR2 from the germline V gene are SEHNR and FQNEAQ (reference sequence). The CDR3 runs 14 residues. V lost 6 bases, J lost 3 bases, and 13 bases lay in between. CDR3 residues: CASSSHMGTDTQYF. Written as DNA, the CDR3 is TGTGCCAGCAGTTCTCACATGGGGACAGATACGCAGTATTTT.

The rearrangement links TRBV18 to TRBJ1-6; no clear D. Germline values: CDR1 KGHSH, CDR2 LQKENI. V shed 3 bases and J shed 7 bases, with 13 bases lying between them. This CDR3 region has 15 residues. CDR3 sequence reads: CASSPTGSENSPLHF. Written as DNA, the CDR3 is TGTGCCAGCTCACCCACGGGGTCAGAAAATTCACCCCTCCACTTT.

The J gene is TRBJ1-6, the V gene TRBV18; tentatively, D is TRBD1 (5 bases). The CDR3 contains 17 residues. V shed 2 bases and J shed 1 base, with 12 bases lying between them. Germline V gives CDR1 KGHSH, CDR2 LQKENI. The CDR3 coding sequence is TGTGCCAGCTCACCAGCCGGGAAGGGGTCCTATAATTCACCCCTCCACTTT. Translated: CASSPAGKGSYNSPLHF.

The chain is built from TRBV6-6 and TRBJ2-3, with D perhaps matching TRBD1 or TRBD2 (5 bases each). V was clipped by 5 bases and J by 4 bases, with 19 bases between them. Germline V gives CDR1 MNHNY, CDR2 SVGAGI (reference sequence). This CDR3 region has 16 residues. In nucleotides, the CDR3 is TGTGCCAGCAGTAAATCCGGGACCCCCGTCCCAGATACGCAGTATTTT. Translating gives CASSKSGTPVPDTQYF.

The chain links TRBV1 to TRBJ2-7; TRBD2, the table's D call, lacks a check against the DNA. TRBV1 represents a pseudogene. This CDR3 comprises 16 residues. The CDR3 is CTSSPRGTSGSHEQYF. CDR3 bases: TGCACCAGCAGCCCCCGGGGGACTAGCGGGAGCCACGAGCAGTACTTC.

The chain carries TRBV10-3 and TRBJ1-1; D is ambiguous. Trimming shortened V by 5 bases and J by 1 base, and 14 bases separated the two germline ends. Germline CDR1 reads ENHRY; CDR2 reads SYGVKD. This CDR3 region has 15 residues. The CDR3 bases are TGTGCCATCAGTATGGGCCTCGGGGAGAACACTGAAGCTTTCTTT. Its protein product is CAISMGLGENTEAFF.

V is TRBV27 and J is TRBJ2-7; D tentatively reads TRBD1 or TRBD2 (6 bases each). The CDR3 extends over 15 amino acids. V was trimmed by 1 base and J by 6 bases, leaving 16 bases between them. Germline V gene lookup returns CDR1 MNHEY and CDR2 SMNVEV (reference sequence). For the CDR3, the DNA is TGTGCCAGCAGTTTATTGGCCGGGGGCGAAGGCGAGCAGTACTTC. Its protein is CASSLLAGGEGEQYF.

The V and J genes are TRBV15 and TRBJ1-4, with TRBD1 matching 7 bases. This CDR3 contains 16 residues. Per the germline V gene, CDR1 is LNHNV and CDR2 is YYDKDF (reference sequence). The ends lost 0 bases at V and 5 bases at J; junction bases unmatched: 6. The DNA of the CDR3 is TGTGCCACCAGCAGAGACCCCGGGACAGCAAATGAAAAACTGTTTTTT. This gives the protein CATSRDPGTANEKLFF.

CDR3 sequence (DNA): TGTGCCAGCAGCCAAAAGGGGTCGGGACTAGCGGGGTCGCGAGATACGCAGTATTTT. Protein: CASSQKGSGLAGSRDTQYF. The rearrangement uses TRBV7-3 and TRBJ2-3; TRBD2 aligns across 13 bases. J lost 5 bases, V lost 5 bases, and 16 bases had no gene match. Germline V gives CDR1 SGHTA, CDR2 FQGTGA. The CDR3 is made up of 19 amino acids. Full variable domain (remainder filled in from reference TRBV7-3 and TRBJ2-3): GAGVSQTPSNKVTEKGKYVELRCDPISGHTALYWYRQSLGQGPEFLIYFQGTGAADDSGLPNDRFFAVRPEGSVSTLKIQRTERGDSAVYLCASSQKGSGLAGSRDTQYFGPGTRLTVL.